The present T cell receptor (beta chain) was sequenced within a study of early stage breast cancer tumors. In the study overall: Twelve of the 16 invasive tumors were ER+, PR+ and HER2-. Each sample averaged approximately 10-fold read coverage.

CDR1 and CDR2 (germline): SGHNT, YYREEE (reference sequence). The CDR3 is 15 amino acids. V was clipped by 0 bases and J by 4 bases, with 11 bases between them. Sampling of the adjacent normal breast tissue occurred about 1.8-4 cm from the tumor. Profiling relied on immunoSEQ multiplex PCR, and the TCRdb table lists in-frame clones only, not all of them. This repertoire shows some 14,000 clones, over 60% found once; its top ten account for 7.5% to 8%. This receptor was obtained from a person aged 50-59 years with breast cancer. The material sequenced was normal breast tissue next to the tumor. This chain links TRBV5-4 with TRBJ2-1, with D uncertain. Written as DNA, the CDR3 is TGTGCCAGCAGCTTGGACAATTCCCCGTACAATGAGCAGTTCTTC. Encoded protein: CASSLDNSPYNEQFF.